This note documents a single TCR beta chain sequence. Some clones are missing from TCRdb's copy, which holds only in-frame ones; the method was immunoSEQ multiplex PCR. The table records approximately 63,000 clones, approximately 79% of them present only once. The source of the sample is a study of T cells in tumors after PD-1 blockade. The CDR3 runs 16 residues. Germline V lookup: CDR1 KGHDR, CDR2 SFDVKD. Deletions cut 4 bases from V and 5 bases from J, with 20 bases between. This chain uses TRBV24-1 with TRBJ2-7; D could derive from TRBD1 or TRBD2 (6 bases each). The material was PBMCs, obtained after anti-PD-1 treatment. The sequence was obtained from a human donor with basal cell carcinoma. The CDR3 DNA reads as TGTGCCACCAGTGAGGCGGGACACGGAATTAGTGACGAGCAGTACTTC. Its protein is CATSEAGHGISDEQYF.